This T cell receptor (beta chain) was sequenced for a study of OX40 agonist ivuxolimab in advanced cancers. For the study at large: Across the patients, intravenous ivuxolimab was delivered every 2 weeks at 0.01 to 10 mg/kg. A diagnosis of hepatocellular carcinoma, melanoma, renal cell or head and neck cancer was present in dose-escalation patients. General study findings and limits: At 0.1 to 3.0 mg/kg, CD4+ and CD8+ blood T cells expanded clonally by week 6.

This clone was seen more than once but under ten times. Its specificity is unknown. This CDR3 region has 12 residues. Trimming took off 5 bases at V and 5 bases at J, with 9 bases between the two ends. Germline V gene data show CDR1 as SEHNR and CDR2 as FQNEAQ (reference sequence). Generated by immunoSEQ multiplex PCR, the TCRdb table keeps only in-frame clones and is missing some. The sample lists about 83,000 clones, around 84% occurring once. The chain has TRBV7-9 and TRBJ1-1, with D unclear. This receptor was identified in an adult with an advanced solid tumor such as melanoma, head and neck, liver or kidney cancer. Sample: CD4+ or CD8+ T cells sorted from blood, taken in a trial of the OX40 agonist ivuxolimab. The CDR3 bases are TGTGCCAGCAGCCCCTCTGGGACTGAAGCTTTCTTT. It encodes CASSPSGTEAFF.